This entry concerns a single T cell receptor (beta chain). This entry comes from a study of blood T cell repertoires in COVID-19. Study details: Material from acute and convalescent COVID-19 was sourced from the United States, Italy and Spain.

Produced via immunoSEQ multiplex PCR; TCRdb's table is partial and in-frame only. The repertoire consists of around 250,000 clones, with around 80% occurring once and the leading ten covering approximately 5%. Germline V gene sequence: CDR1 LGHDT, CDR2 YNNKEL (reference sequence). The V end was cut by 4 bases, the J end by 0 bases, with 12 bases between. The CDR3 runs 15 residues. The sequence came from a man aged 40-49 years who had been exposed to COVID-19. The chain recombines TRBV3-1 (or the pseudogene TRBV3-2) with TRBJ1-1; weak D call: TRBD1 (6 bases). Sequencing input: PBMCs or T cells enriched from blood (not recorded which). CDR3 in amino acids: CASSRPGQMNTEAFF. The CDR3 DNA is TGTGCCAGCAGCCGACCGGGACAAATGAACACTGAAGCTTTCTTT.